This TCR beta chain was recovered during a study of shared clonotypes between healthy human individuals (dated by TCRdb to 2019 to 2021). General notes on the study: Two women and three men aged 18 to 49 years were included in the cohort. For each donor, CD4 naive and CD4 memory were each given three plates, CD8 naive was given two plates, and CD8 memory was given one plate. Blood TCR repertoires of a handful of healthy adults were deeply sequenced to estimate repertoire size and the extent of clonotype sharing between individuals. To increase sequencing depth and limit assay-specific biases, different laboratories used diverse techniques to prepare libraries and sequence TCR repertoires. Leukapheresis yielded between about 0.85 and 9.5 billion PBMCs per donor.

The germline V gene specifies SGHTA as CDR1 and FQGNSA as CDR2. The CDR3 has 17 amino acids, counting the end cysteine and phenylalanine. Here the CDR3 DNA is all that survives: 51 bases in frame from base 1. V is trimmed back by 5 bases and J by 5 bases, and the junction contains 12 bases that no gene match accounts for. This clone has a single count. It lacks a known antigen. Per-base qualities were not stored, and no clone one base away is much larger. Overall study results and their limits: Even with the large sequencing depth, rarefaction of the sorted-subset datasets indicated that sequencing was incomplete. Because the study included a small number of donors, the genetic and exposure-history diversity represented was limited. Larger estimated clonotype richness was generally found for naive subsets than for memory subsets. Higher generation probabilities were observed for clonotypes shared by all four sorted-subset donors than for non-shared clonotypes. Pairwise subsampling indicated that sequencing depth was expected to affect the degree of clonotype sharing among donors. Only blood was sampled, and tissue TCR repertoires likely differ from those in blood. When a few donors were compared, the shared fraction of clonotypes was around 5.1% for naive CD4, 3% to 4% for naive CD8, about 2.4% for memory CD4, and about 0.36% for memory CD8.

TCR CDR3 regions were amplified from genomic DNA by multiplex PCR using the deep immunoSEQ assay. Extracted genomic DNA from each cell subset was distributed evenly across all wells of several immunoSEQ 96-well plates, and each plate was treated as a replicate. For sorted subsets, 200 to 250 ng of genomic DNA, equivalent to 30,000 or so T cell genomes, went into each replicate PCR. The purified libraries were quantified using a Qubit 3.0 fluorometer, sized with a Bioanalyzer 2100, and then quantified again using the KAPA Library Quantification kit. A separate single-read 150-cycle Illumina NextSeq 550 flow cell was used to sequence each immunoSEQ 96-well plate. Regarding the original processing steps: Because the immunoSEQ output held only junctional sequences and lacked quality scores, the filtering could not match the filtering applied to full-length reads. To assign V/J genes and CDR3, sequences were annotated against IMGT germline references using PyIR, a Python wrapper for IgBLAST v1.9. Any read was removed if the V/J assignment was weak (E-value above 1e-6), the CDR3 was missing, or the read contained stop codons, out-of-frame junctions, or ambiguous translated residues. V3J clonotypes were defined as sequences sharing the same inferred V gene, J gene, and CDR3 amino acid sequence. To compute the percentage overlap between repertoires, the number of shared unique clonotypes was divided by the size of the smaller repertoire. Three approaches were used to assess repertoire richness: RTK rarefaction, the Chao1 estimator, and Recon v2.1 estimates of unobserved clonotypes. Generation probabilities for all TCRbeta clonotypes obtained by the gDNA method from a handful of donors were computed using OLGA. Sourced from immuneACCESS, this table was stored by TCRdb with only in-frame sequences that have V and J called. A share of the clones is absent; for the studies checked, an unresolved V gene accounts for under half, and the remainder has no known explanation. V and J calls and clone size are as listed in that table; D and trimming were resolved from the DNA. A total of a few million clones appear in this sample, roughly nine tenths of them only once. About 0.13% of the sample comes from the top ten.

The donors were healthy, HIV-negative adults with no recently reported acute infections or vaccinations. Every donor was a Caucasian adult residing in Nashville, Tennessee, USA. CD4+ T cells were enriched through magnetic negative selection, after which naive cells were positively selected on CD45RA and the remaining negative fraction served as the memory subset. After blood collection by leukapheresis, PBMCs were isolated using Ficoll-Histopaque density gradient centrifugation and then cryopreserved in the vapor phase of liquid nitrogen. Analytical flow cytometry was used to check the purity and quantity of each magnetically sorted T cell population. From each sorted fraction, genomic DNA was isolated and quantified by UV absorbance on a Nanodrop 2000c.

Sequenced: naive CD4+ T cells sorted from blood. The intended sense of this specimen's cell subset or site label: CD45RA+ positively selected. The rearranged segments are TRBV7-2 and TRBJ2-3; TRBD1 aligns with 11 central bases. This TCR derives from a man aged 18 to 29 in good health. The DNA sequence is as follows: TGTGCCAGCAGCCTCACCAGGGACAGGGGGTTCTTAGATACGCAGTATTTT. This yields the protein CASSLTRDRGFLDTQYF.